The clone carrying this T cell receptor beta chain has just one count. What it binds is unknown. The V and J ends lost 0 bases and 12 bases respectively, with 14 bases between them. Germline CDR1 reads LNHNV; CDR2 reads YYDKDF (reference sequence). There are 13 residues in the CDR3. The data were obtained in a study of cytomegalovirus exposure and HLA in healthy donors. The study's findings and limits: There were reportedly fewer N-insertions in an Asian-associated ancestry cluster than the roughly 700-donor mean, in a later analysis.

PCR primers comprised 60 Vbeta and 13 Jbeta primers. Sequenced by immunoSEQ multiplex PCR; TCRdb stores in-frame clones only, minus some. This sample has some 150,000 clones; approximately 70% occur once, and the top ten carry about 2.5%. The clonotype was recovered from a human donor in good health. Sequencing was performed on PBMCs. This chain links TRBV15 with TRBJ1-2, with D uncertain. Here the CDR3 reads CATSRDRRHLDTF. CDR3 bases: TGTGCCACCAGCAGAGATAGGAGGCACTTGGACACCTTC.